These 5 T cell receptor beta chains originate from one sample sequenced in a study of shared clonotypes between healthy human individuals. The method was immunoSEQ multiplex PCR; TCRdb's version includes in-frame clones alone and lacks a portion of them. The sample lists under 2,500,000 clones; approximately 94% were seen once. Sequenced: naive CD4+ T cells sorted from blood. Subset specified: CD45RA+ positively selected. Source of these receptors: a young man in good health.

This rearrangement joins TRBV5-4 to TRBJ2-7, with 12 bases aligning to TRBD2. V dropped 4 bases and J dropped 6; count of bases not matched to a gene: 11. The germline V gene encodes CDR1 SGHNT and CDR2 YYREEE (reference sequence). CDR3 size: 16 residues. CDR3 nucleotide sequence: TGTGCCAGCAGCGCGACCGGGACTAGCGGGCGGCTCGAGCAGTACTTC. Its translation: CASSATGTSGRLEQYF.

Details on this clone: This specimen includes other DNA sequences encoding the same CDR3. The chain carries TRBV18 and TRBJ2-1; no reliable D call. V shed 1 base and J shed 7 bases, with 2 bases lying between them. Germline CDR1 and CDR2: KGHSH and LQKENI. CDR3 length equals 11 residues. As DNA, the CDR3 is TGTGCCAGCTCACCACTTAATGAGCAGTTCTTC. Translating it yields CASSPLNEQFF.

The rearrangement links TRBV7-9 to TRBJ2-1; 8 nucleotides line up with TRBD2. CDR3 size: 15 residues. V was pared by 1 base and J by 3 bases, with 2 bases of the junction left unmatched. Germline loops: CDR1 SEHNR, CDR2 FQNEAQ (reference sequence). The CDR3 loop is CASSLDGRDYNEQFF. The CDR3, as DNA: TGTGCCAGCAGCTTAGACGGGAGGGACTACAATGAGCAGTTCTTC.

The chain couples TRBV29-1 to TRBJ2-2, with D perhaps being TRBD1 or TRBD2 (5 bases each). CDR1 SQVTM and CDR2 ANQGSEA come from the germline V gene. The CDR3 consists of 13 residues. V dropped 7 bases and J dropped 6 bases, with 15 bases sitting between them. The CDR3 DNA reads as TGCAGCGCAAACCCGCAGGGAGCCGGGGAGCTGTTTTTT. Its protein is CSANPQGAGELFF.

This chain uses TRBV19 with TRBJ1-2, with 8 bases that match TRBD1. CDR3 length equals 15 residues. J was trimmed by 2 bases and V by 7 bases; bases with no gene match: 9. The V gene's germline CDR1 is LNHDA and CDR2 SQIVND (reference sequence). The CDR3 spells CASTLGTGVNYGYTF. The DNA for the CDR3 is TGTGCCAGTACTCTCGGGACAGGAGTAAACTATGGCTACACCTTC. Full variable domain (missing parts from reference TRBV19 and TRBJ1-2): DGGITQSPKYLFRKEGQNVTLSCEQNLNHDAMYWYRQDPGQGLRLIYYSQIVNDFQKGDIAEGYSVSREKKESFPLTVTSAQKNPTAFYLCASTLGTGVNYGYTFGSGTRLTVV.